A selection of T cell receptor beta chains follows, all from one sample in a study of cytomegalovirus exposure and HLA in healthy donors. The table came from immunoSEQ multiplex PCR; TCRdb's copy has only in-frame clones and leaves some out. The sample includes under 200,000 clones, around 73% seen only once; the top ten take approximately 5.4%. The sequenced sample was PBMCs. These receptor sequences come from a woman under 30 in good health and CMV-seropositive. Each CDR3 is given with its conserved first and last residue. The D gene is left open where the match is weak. Where a row states a size, it is once, few, many or the class of an expanded clone; other rows omit it.

j_gene: TRBJ2-7
v_gene: TRBV11-1
d_gene: NA
abundance: NA
CDR3nt: TGTGCCAGCAGCTCCAGGGACTGGCCGACCTACGAGCAGTACTTC
CDR3aa: CASSSRDWPTYEQYF

j_gene: TRBJ1-4
v_gene: TRBV6-5
d_gene: TRBD1
abundance: NA
CDR3nt: TGTGCCAGCAGGCTTATGACAGGGGAAAAACTGTTTTTT
CDR3aa: CASRLMTGEKLFF

j_gene: TRBJ2-5
v_gene: TRBV5-4
d_gene: NA
abundance: NA
CDR3nt: TGTGCCAGCAGCTTGGGACAGACCAAAGAGACCCAGTACTTC
CDR3aa: CASSLGQTKETQYF

j_gene: TRBJ1-6
v_gene: TRBV2
d_gene: NA
abundance: once
CDR3nt: TGTGCCAGCAGTGGTCGGGACTCCTATAATTCACCCCTCCACTTT
CDR3aa: CASSGRDSYNSPLHF

j_gene: TRBJ1-5
v_gene: TRBV7-2
d_gene: NA
abundance: NA
CDR3nt: TGTGCCAGCAGCTTAGCGCTATCAAACGCCATACAGCCCCAGCATTTT
CDR3aa: CASSLALSNAIQPQHF

j_gene: TRBJ1-1
v_gene: TRBV19
d_gene: TRBD1
abundance: few
CDR3nt: TGTGCCAGTAGTCGAACAGGGGGCACTGAAGCTTTCTTT
CDR3aa: CASSRTGGTEAFF

j_gene: TRBJ1-5
v_gene: TRBV4-3
d_gene: TRBD1
abundance: NA
CDR3nt: TGCGCCAGCAGCCAAGACAGGACAGGGACTCAGCCCCAGCATTTT
CDR3aa: CASSQDRTGTQPQHF

j_gene: TRBJ1-2
v_gene: TRBV6-1
d_gene: NA
abundance: NA
CDR3nt: TGTGCCAGCAGTGAAAGTGGCAGGGGAGTCGGTGGCTACACCTTC
CDR3aa: CASSESGRGVGGYTF

j_gene: TRBJ1-5
v_gene: TRBV28
d_gene: NA
abundance: NA
CDR3nt: TGTGCCAGCAGGACCACGCGGCCGGTGGCAGGGGACAATAATCAGCCCCAGCATTTT
CDR3aa: CASRTTRPVAGDNNQPQHF

j_gene: TRBJ1-6
v_gene: TRBV5-1
d_gene: NA
abundance: NA
CDR3nt: TGCGCCAGCAGTCCCCATGCCCGAACATACAGGGTTTCACCCCTCCACTTT
CDR3aa: CASSPHARTYRVSPLHF

j_gene: TRBJ1-2
v_gene: TRBV27
d_gene: NA
abundance: NA
CDR3nt: TGTGCCAGCAGTTTTTCTGGCTACGGGGGGGGTTATGGCTACACCTTC
CDR3aa: CASSFSGYGGGYGYTF

j_gene: TRBJ1-1
v_gene: TRBV29-1
d_gene: NA
abundance: few
CDR3nt: TGCAGCGTTGGAGGGCCTGCTTTCTTT
CDR3aa: CSVGGPAFF

j_gene: TRBJ1-1
v_gene: TRBV2
d_gene: TRBD1
abundance: NA
CDR3nt: TGTGCCAGCAGTAAGGACAGGGGAACTGAAGCTTTCTTT
CDR3aa: CASSKDRGTEAFF

j_gene: TRBJ1-1
v_gene: TRBV9
d_gene: NA
abundance: NA
CDR3nt: TGTGCCAGCAGCGTAGTCGTGACACCGAACACTGAAGCTTTCTTT
CDR3aa: CASSVVVTPNTEAFF

j_gene: TRBJ2-1
v_gene: TRBV2
d_gene: TRBD2
abundance: NA
CDR3nt: TGTGCCAGCAGTGATGCGATAGCGGGGGGGCCGTATGAGCAGTTCTTC
CDR3aa: CASSDAIAGGPYEQFF

j_gene: TRBJ1-1
v_gene: TRBV20-1
d_gene: NA
abundance: NA
CDR3nt: TGCAGTGGGGGAGGCTGGGCTTTCTTT
CDR3aa: CSGGGWAFF

j_gene: TRBJ2-7
v_gene: TRBV23-1
d_gene: NA
abundance: NA
CDR3nt: TGCGCCAGCAGTCAAACTCAGGGAACCTACGAGCAGTACTTC
CDR3aa: CASSQTQGTYEQYF

j_gene: TRBJ2-1
v_gene: TRBV9
d_gene: NA
abundance: NA
CDR3nt: TGTGCCAGCAGCGTAACCCCCCGGACAGAGGGCAATGAGCAGTTCTTC
CDR3aa: CASSVTPRTEGNEQFF

j_gene: TRBJ1-4
v_gene: TRBV6-1
d_gene: NA
abundance: NA
CDR3nt: TGTGCCAGCAGTGGAGTGGTGCGTTCTAATGAAAAACTGTTTTTT
CDR3aa: CASSGVVRSNEKLFF

j_gene: TRBJ2-2
v_gene: TRBV2
d_gene: NA
abundance: NA
CDR3nt: TGTGCCAGCAGTGAGGGGGCCGGCACCGGGGAGCTGTTTTTT
CDR3aa: CASSEGAGTGELFF

j_gene: TRBJ2-3
v_gene: TRBV14
d_gene: NA
abundance: NA
CDR3nt: TGTGCCAGCAGCCAGATTGGTGCGGGGACCACAGATACGCAGTATTTT
CDR3aa: CASSQIGAGTTDTQYF

j_gene: TRBJ2-4
v_gene: TRBV5-1
d_gene: TRBD1
abundance: NA
CDR3nt: TGCGCCAGCAGTTCTCAGGGGGAAAGCAAAAACATTCAGTACTTC
CDR3aa: CASSSQGESKNIQYF

j_gene: TRBJ1-1
v_gene: TRBV9
d_gene: TRBD1
abundance: NA
CDR3nt: TGTGCCAGCAGCGTAGGACTCAGGGGGTCGGACACTGAAGCTTTCTTT
CDR3aa: CASSVGLRGSDTEAFF

j_gene: TRBJ2-7
v_gene: TRBV30
d_gene: TRBD1
abundance: NA
CDR3nt: TGTGCCTGGAATGGACAGGGCACCTACGAGCAGTACTTC
CDR3aa: CAWNGQGTYEQYF

j_gene: TRBJ1-5
v_gene: TRBV30
d_gene: TRBD1
abundance: NA
CDR3nt: TGTGCCTGGAGTACCCCGGGACAGGGATATCAGCCCCAGCATTTT
CDR3aa: CAWSTPGQGYQPQHF

j_gene: TRBJ2-1
v_gene: TRBV15
d_gene: NA
abundance: NA
CDR3nt: TGTGCCACCAGCAGAGTCCACAGGGACAATGAGCAGTTCTTC
CDR3aa: CATSRVHRDNEQFF

j_gene: TRBJ1-6
v_gene: TRBV4-3
d_gene: NA
abundance: NA
CDR3nt: TGCGCCAGCAGCCAAGAAATTAGCTCACCCCTCCACTTT
CDR3aa: CASSQEISSPLHF

j_gene: TRBJ2-2
v_gene: TRBV7-8
d_gene: TRBD2
abundance: NA
CDR3nt: TGTGCCAGCAGCTTAGCTAGCGGGGGGGCCGGCGGGGAGCTGTTTTTT
CDR3aa: CASSLASGGAGGELFF

j_gene: TRBJ2-7
v_gene: TRBV10-3
d_gene: TRBD1
abundance: once
CDR3nt: TGTGCCATCAGTCGACAGGGGAGAGACTACGAGCAGTACTTC
CDR3aa: CAISRQGRDYEQYF

j_gene: TRBJ2-3
v_gene: TRBV10-2
d_gene: NA
abundance: NA
CDR3nt: TGCGCCAGCACTACCACAGATACGCAGTATTTT
CDR3aa: CASTTTDTQYF

j_gene: TRBJ2-7
v_gene: TRBV7-7
d_gene: TRBD1
abundance: NA
CDR3nt: TGTGCTAGCAGCCCAGACAGGGGCTACGAGCAGTACTTC
CDR3aa: CASSPDRGYEQYF

j_gene: TRBJ2-1
v_gene: TRBV29-1
d_gene: NA
abundance: NA
CDR3nt: TGCAGCGGGGGGCCCCACAATGAGCAGTTCTTC
CDR3aa: CSGGPHNEQFF

j_gene: TRBJ2-5
v_gene: TRBV9
d_gene: NA
abundance: NA
CDR3nt: TGTGCCAGCAGCGCTCTTTCGGGGCAAGAGACCCAGTACTTC
CDR3aa: CASSALSGQETQYF

j_gene: TRBJ1-3
v_gene: TRBV7-9
d_gene: NA
abundance: NA
CDR3nt: TGTGCCAGCAGTATCAACGCGGGCAGCCTTCTCTCTGGAAACACCATATATTTT
CDR3aa: CASSINAGSLLSGNTIYF

j_gene: TRBJ2-7
v_gene: TRBV9
d_gene: TRBD1
abundance: few
CDR3nt: TGTGCCAGCAGCCCAGGACAGGGCTACGAGCAGTACTTC
CDR3aa: CASSPGQGYEQYF

j_gene: TRBJ2-6
v_gene: TRBV9
d_gene: NA
abundance: NA
CDR3nt: TGTGCCAGCAGCGTAGCAGGGTCAGTGGCCGGGGCCAACGTCCTGACTTTC
CDR3aa: CASSVAGSVAGANVLTF

j_gene: TRBJ2-3
v_gene: TRBV9
d_gene: NA
abundance: NA
CDR3nt: TGTGCCAGCAGCGTCAGGGGTAGCTTCACAGATACGCAGTATTTT
CDR3aa: CASSVRGSFTDTQYF

j_gene: TRBJ2-7
v_gene: TRBV7-6
d_gene: NA
abundance: NA
CDR3nt: TGTGCCAGCAGCTTAGGGACTACCTACGAGCAGTACTTC
CDR3aa: CASSLGTTYEQYF

j_gene: TRBJ2-3
v_gene: TRBV5-8
d_gene: NA
abundance: NA
CDR3nt: TGTGCCAGCAGCTTGGGTAGTGCACTCACAGATACGCAGTATTTT
CDR3aa: CASSLGSALTDTQYF

j_gene: TRBJ2-7
v_gene: TRBV14
d_gene: NA
abundance: NA
CDR3nt: TGTGCCAGCAGCCCTCGGGGATCCTACGAGCAGTACTTC
CDR3aa: CASSPRGSYEQYF

j_gene: TRBJ1-5
v_gene: TRBV6-1
d_gene: TRBD1
abundance: NA
CDR3nt: TGTGCCAGCAGCGACAGGGTGAAGCAGCCCCAGCATTTT
CDR3aa: CASSDRVKQPQHF

j_gene: TRBJ2-7
v_gene: TRBV5-1
d_gene: TRBD1
abundance: NA
CDR3nt: TGCGCCAGCAGCTACGACAGGGGGAGCTACGAGCAGTACTTC
CDR3aa: CASSYDRGSYEQYF

j_gene: TRBJ1-6
v_gene: TRBV4-3
d_gene: NA
abundance: once
CDR3nt: TGCGCCAGCAGCCAAGATCGGGGAGGGAACTCACCCCTCCACTTT
CDR3aa: CASSQDRGGNSPLHF

j_gene: TRBJ1-6
v_gene: TRBV30
d_gene: TRBD1
abundance: NA
CDR3nt: TGTGCCTGGAACCGGGACAGGGTCAATTCACCCCTCCACTTT
CDR3aa: CAWNRDRVNSPLHF

j_gene: TRBJ1-6
v_gene: TRBV7-6
d_gene: NA
abundance: NA
CDR3nt: TGTGCCAGCAGCTTAGTGGCAGGGGTAAATTCACCCCTCCACTTT
CDR3aa: CASSLVAGVNSPLHF

j_gene: TRBJ1-4
v_gene: TRBV4-3
d_gene: NA
abundance: NA
CDR3nt: TGCGCCAGCAGCCCAGTCGGGGGAGGCGGTGAAAAACTGTTTTTT
CDR3aa: CASSPVGGGGEKLFF

j_gene: TRBJ1-5
v_gene: TRBV2
d_gene: NA
abundance: NA
CDR3nt: TGTGCCAGCAGTGAAGCGGGCACGAAAAATCAGCCCCAGCATTTT
CDR3aa: CASSEAGTKNQPQHF

j_gene: TRBJ2-7
v_gene: TRBV29-1
d_gene: TRBD1
abundance: few
CDR3nt: TGCAGCGTTGAAGGACAGGGTCCCTACGAGCAGTACTTC
CDR3aa: CSVEGQGPYEQYF

j_gene: TRBJ2-5
v_gene: TRBV5-5
d_gene: TRBD2
abundance: NA
CDR3nt: TGTGCCAGCAGCTTGGGTAGCGGGGTGGGTGAGACCCAGTACTTC
CDR3aa: CASSLGSGVGETQYF

j_gene: TRBJ2-7
v_gene: TRBV7-2
d_gene: NA
abundance: NA
CDR3nt: TGTGCCAGCACCCCCCTAGTCCTCGGCCAGCAGTACTTC
CDR3aa: CASTPLVLGQQYF

j_gene: TRBJ1-5
v_gene: TRBV10-3
d_gene: TRBD1
abundance: NA
CDR3nt: TGTGCCATCAGTGAGATGGACAGGGCCGATCGGCAGCCCCAGCATTTT
CDR3aa: CAISEMDRADRQPQHF

j_gene: TRBJ1-1
v_gene: TRBV7-6
d_gene: TRBD1
abundance: NA
CDR3nt: TGTGCCAGCAGCCCCGACAGGGAGGTAAACACTGAAGCTTTCTTT
CDR3aa: CASSPDREVNTEAFF

j_gene: TRBJ2-3
v_gene: TRBV27
d_gene: TRBD2
abundance: NA
CDR3nt: TGTGCCAGCAGTTTAACGGGGGGGGCAGATACGCAGTATTTT
CDR3aa: CASSLTGGADTQYF

j_gene: TRBJ2-5
v_gene: TRBV2
d_gene: NA
abundance: NA
CDR3nt: TGTGCCAGCAGGGGCCGGGGGACCCAGTACTTC
CDR3aa: CASRGRGTQYF

j_gene: TRBJ1-5
v_gene: TRBV21-1
d_gene: NA
abundance: few
CDR3nt: TGTGCCAGCAGCAAAAAAAGGCCCCGGGACAGGGGGCCGTCGGGTCAGCCCCAGCATTTT
CDR3aa: CASSKKRPRDRGPSGQPQHF

j_gene: TRBJ2-5
v_gene: TRBV25-1
d_gene: TRBD1
abundance: NA
CDR3nt: TGTGCCAGCAGTGAAACCGGGACAGGGTTGACCCAGTACTTC
CDR3aa: CASSETGTGLTQYF

j_gene: TRBJ2-3
v_gene: TRBV29-1
d_gene: NA
abundance: few
CDR3nt: TGCAGCGTATATCCACCCCCGGAGGATACGCAGTATTTT
CDR3aa: CSVYPPPEDTQYF